These 25 T cell receptor beta chains came from one sample sequenced in a study of Ad26.COV2.S vaccination and SARS-CoV-2 variants. Noted treatment: some 19 received Ad26.COV2.S at low or high dose, single or two shots; 5 received placebo; per-sample allocation not given. Samples analyzed were those drawn on day 63 after the first vaccine or placebo injection. The assay was immunoSEQ multiplex PCR, and TCRdb's table has in-frame clones only and misses some. The data contain a few hundred thousand clones, roughly nine tenths of them singletons. Sequencing was performed on peripheral blood, taken in a trial of Ad26.COV2.S vaccine versus placebo. The receptors shown here come from a person between 18 and 60 years old who received the Ad26.COV2.S COVID-19 vaccine or a placebo.

In this sample, this clone turned up a few times. The chain combines TRBV18 with TRBJ1-5; D unresolved. With 6 bases removed from V and 0 bases from J, the gap between germline ends came to 12 bases. The CDR3 is 15 amino acids. From germline, CDR1 is KGHSH and CDR2 LQKENI. The DNA of the CDR3 is TGTGCCAGCTCCTCGGTGGGTTATAGCAATCAGCCCCAGCATTTT. Translating gives CASSSVGYSNQPQHF.

The table lists this clone with a count of one. The chain employs TRBV19 and TRBJ2-3, with 8 bases that match TRBD2. The V and J ends lost 7 bases and 0 bases, in that order; junction bases with no gene match: 9. The CDR3 covers 16 residues. Germline assignment: CDR1 LNHDA and CDR2 SQIVND (reference sequence). CDR3 sequence reads: CASNPTSALSTDTQYF. The CDR3 DNA reads TGTGCCAGTAACCCGACTAGCGCCCTTAGCACAGATACGCAGTATTTT.

The chain recombines TRBV6-1 with TRBJ2-5; TRBD1 agrees at 7 bases. V shed 0 bases and J 7 bases; nucleotides not matched to a gene: 8. The CDR3 is 15 amino acids. Germline loops: CDR1 MNHNS, CDR2 SASEGT. The CDR3 nucleotides are TGTGCCAGCAGTGAAGCTGGACAGGTCGTGGGGACCCAGTACTTC. It yields the protein CASSEAGQVVGTQYF.

The chain uses TRBV9 and TRBJ1-1; a weak D match, TRBD1 (6 bases). This CDR3 spans 15 amino acids. Trimming removed 1 base at V and 4 bases at J, with 14 bases between. The germline V gene encodes CDR1 SGDLS and CDR2 YYNGEE. The CDR3 is CASSVSQGSSTEAFF. The CDR3 region has the DNA TGTGCCAGCAGCGTATCCCAGGGGTCCTCCACTGAAGCTTTCTTT. Supplemented by reference TRBV9 and TRBJ1-1, the full variable domain reads DSGVTQTPKHLITATGQRVTLRCSPRSGDLSVYWYQQSLDQGLQFLIQYYNGEERAKGNILERFSAQQFPDLHSELNLSSLELGDSALYFCASSVSQGSSTEAFFGQGTRLTVV.

The chain recombines TRBV15 with TRBJ1-3; unclear D gene. CDR1 and CDR2 from the germline V gene are LNHNV and YYDKDF (reference sequence). The V and J ends lost 0 bases and 2 bases respectively, with 11 bases between them. CDR3 length equals 16 residues. The CDR3 here is CATSRDRLGTGNTIYF. The CDR3 DNA sequence: TGTGCCACCAGCAGAGATCGCCTGGGAACTGGAAACACCATATATTTT.

J is TRBJ1-4 and V is TRBV19; D gene unclear. Germline-derived CDR1 and CDR2 are LNHDA and SQIVND (reference sequence). The CDR3 has 13 amino acids. Trimming took off 3 bases at V and 5 bases at J, with 7 bases between the two ends. DNA for the CDR3: TGTGCCAGTAGTATGTGGAACAATGAAAAACTGTTTTTT. This gives the protein CASSMWNNEKLFF.

The rearrangement uses TRBV5-1 and TRBJ2-7, with 10 bases matching TRBD1. The CDR3 is 16 residues long. V dropped 1 base and J dropped 5; count of bases not matched to a gene: 9. Germline V CDR1 and CDR2: SGHRS, YFSETQ. The CDR3: CASSLLKGQGLDEQYF. The CDR3 DNA follows: TGCGCCAGCAGCTTGTTAAAGGGACAGGGGTTGGACGAGCAGTACTTC.

The chain carries TRBV6-5 and TRBJ1-5, with TRBD1 matching over 7 bases. This CDR3 is 12 amino acids long. Germline-derived CDR1 and CDR2 are MNHEY and SVGAGI. As DNA, the CDR3 is TGTGCAGGGGGCAGGCATGGGCAGCCCCAGCATTTT. It translates to CAGGRHGQPQHF.

V is TRBV2 and J is TRBJ1-2; TRBD1 matches 7 bases. CDR3 length equals 14 residues. The germline gives CDR1 SNHLY, CDR2 FYNNEI. Trimming removed 4 bases from V and 7 bases from J; junction bases left unmatched: 9. The CDR3 reads CASSVGQVPSGYTF. DNA for the CDR3: TGTGCCAGCAGTGTTGGACAGGTTCCTTCTGGCTACACCTTC.

This CDR3 is CASTVGAGQPQHF. The CDR3 nucleotides read TGTGCCAGTACCGTGGGGGCCGGGCAGCCCCAGCATTTT. V gene TRBV19 combines with J gene TRBJ1-5; a possible D gene is TRBD1 (6 bases). This CDR3 has 13 amino acids. With 7 bases removed from V and 7 bases from J, the gap between germline ends came to 14 bases. The germline V gene has CDR1 LNHDA and CDR2 SQIVND (reference sequence).

CDR3: CATRLAGGTDTQYF. In nucleotides, the CDR3 is TGTGCCACGAGACTAGCGGGGGGCACAGATACGCAGTATTTT. This rearrangement joins TRBV2 to TRBJ2-3; 12 nucleotides match TRBD2. The V segment lost 10 bases and the J segment 1 base; nucleotides outside the gene matches: 3. The germline V gene encodes CDR1 SNHLY and CDR2 FYNNEI. This CDR3 is built from 14 residues.

The CDR3 protein is CAWSVSLNQPQHF. Written as DNA, the CDR3 is TGTGCCTGGAGTGTATCATTAAATCAGCCCCAGCATTTT. The chain uses TRBV30 and TRBJ1-5; no firm D call. V was clipped by 0 bases and J by 4 bases, with 7 bases between them. The CDR3 has 13 residues. The germline V gene has CDR1 GTSNPN and CDR2 SVGIG (reference sequence).

V usage is TRBV23-1 and J usage is TRBJ1-1, with D hard to call. TRBV23-1 is reported as an ORF; its role is uncertain. This CDR3 has 11 amino acids. The V end lost 10 bases, the J end lost 3 bases, and 9 bases lay between the germline ends. The CDR3 coding sequence is TGCGCCATCAGGTTTTACACTGAAGCTTTCTTT. Its translation: CAIRFYTEAFF.

The chain joins TRBV28 to TRBJ1-1; no clear D. The CDR3 runs to 15 residues. Germline values: CDR1 MDHEN, CDR2 SYDVKM. V was clipped by 3 bases and J by 5 bases, with 16 bases between them. For the CDR3, the DNA is TGTGCCAGCAGTTTCGGACCTCCCGGGGTAACTGAAGCTTTCTTT. Residues: CASSFGPPGVTEAFF.

This clone is a singleton in its sample. This chain links TRBV6-2 or TRBV6-3 with TRBJ2-1; 8 bases match TRBD2. The CDR3 totals 17 residues. The germline V gene has CDR1 MNHEY and CDR2 SVGEGT. Losses at the gene ends were 4 bases for V and 6 bases for J; bases not matched to a gene: 14. CDR3 DNA sequence: TGTGCCAGCAGTTTGTACCCAGCGGGAGATGAACTCAATGAGCAGTTCTTC. The encoded protein is CASSLYPAGDELNEQFF.

The genes are TRBV28 and TRBJ1-3, with a tentative D call TRBD1 (5 bases). Germline assignment: CDR1 MDHEN and CDR2 SYDVKM. V gave up 3 bases and J gave up 0 bases, with 15 bases separating them. The CDR3 totals 17 residues. The CDR3 region has the DNA TGTGCCAGCAGTTTCTCGGGACCCCTTTACTCTGGAAACACCATATATTTT. Translated, it gives CASSFSGPLYSGNTIYF. The full variable domain, in which reference TRBV28 and TRBJ1-3 provide the parts outside the CDR3, is DVKVTQSSRYLVKRTGEKVFLECVQDMDHENMFWYRQDPGLGLRLIYFSYDVKMKEKGDIPEGYSVSREKKERFSLILESASTNQTSMYLCASSFSGPLYSGNTIYFGEGSWLTVV.

The V gene is TRBV10-1, the J gene TRBJ1-1; D is unclear. CDR1 WNHNN and CDR2 SYGVQD come from the germline V gene (reference sequence). The ends were cut back, 3 bases at V and 0 bases at J, with 5 bases in the middle. The CDR3 runs to 13 residues. CDR3 residues: CASSDSLNTEAFF. The CDR3 region has the DNA TGCGCCAGCAGTGATTCCCTGAACACTGAAGCTTTCTTT.

V gene TRBV7-8 combines with J gene TRBJ2-1; 11 nucleotides align to TRBD2. Germline V lookup: CDR1 SGHVS, CDR2 FQNEAQ. The CDR3 is made up of 17 amino acids. Losses at the gene ends were 0 bases for V and 8 bases for J; bases not matched to a gene: 9. CDR3 sequence: CASSLAGLAGGLYEQFF. CDR3 sequence (DNA): TGTGCCAGCAGCTTAGCGGGGTTAGCGGGGGGGCTCTATGAGCAGTTCTTC. Supplemented by reference TRBV7-8 and TRBJ2-1, the full variable domain reads GAGVSQSPRYKVAKRGQDVALRCDPISGHVSLFWYQQALGQGPEFLTYFQNEAQLDKSGLPSDRFFAERPEGSVSTLKIQRTQQEDSAVYLCASSLAGLAGGLYEQFFGPGTRLTVL.

The V call is TRBV18, the J call TRBJ1-1; tentatively, D is TRBD1 (5 bases). The CDR3 contains 14 residues. V was clipped by 3 bases and J by 5 bases, with 13 bases between them. Germline CDR1 and CDR2: KGHSH and LQKENI. The CDR3 nucleotides are TGTGCCAGCTCACCCGGGGGGGGATTGACTGAAGCTTTCTTT. Its translation is CASSPGGGLTEAFF.

This chain connects TRBV5-1 to TRBJ2-5, with D perhaps TRBD2 (6 bases). The CDR3 spans 16 residues. Germline lookup yields CDR1 SGHRS and CDR2 YFSETQ. Trimming pared 2 bases from V and 3 bases from J, leaving 17 bases between. This CDR3 reads CASSFGVSSGKETQYF. CDR3 coding DNA: TGCGCCAGCAGCTTCGGAGTGAGTAGCGGAAAAGAGACCCAGTACTTC. Variable domain in full (rest from reference TRBV5-1 and TRBJ2-5): KAGVTQTPRYLIKTRGQQVTLSCSPISGHRSVSWYQQTPGQGLQFLFEYFSETQRNKGNFPGRFSGRQFSNSRSEMNVSTLELGDSALYLCASSFGVSSGKETQYFGPGTRLLVL.

J is TRBJ1-3 and V is TRBV3-1 (or the pseudogene TRBV3-2); D gene uncertain. The CDR3 runs 15 residues. From germline, CDR1 is LGHDT and CDR2 YNNKEL (reference sequence). The V end was cut by 1 base, the J end by 0 bases, with 7 bases between. The CDR3 region is CASSQVAVSGNTIYF. CDR3 sequence (DNA): TGTGCCAGCAGCCAAGTTGCTGTCTCTGGAAACACCATATATTTT.

V gene TRBV28 combines with J gene TRBJ1-3; no definite D call. CDR3 length: 15 amino acids. The germline V gene encodes CDR1 MDHEN and CDR2 SYDVKM. V was cut by 2 bases and J by 4 bases, with 12 bases left in between. The CDR3 spells CASSLPMRLGNTIYF. The CDR3 coding sequence is TGTGCCAGCAGTTTACCCATGAGGCTGGGAAACACCATATATTTT.

V usage is TRBV4-3 and J usage is TRBJ2-1; D unclear. This CDR3 has 17 residues. Germline V lookup: CDR1 LGHNA, CDR2 YSLEER. V was shortened by 0 bases and J by 2 bases, with 14 bases between the two germline ends. The CDR3 sequence is CASSQDNDLSPYNEQFF. In DNA, the CDR3 is TGCGCCAGCAGCCAAGATAATGACCTTAGCCCCTACAATGAGCAGTTCTTC.

J is TRBJ1-1 and V is TRBV2, with D possibly TRBD1 on 6 matching bases. This CDR3 spans 15 amino acids. The V and J ends lost 4 bases and 12 bases respectively, with 24 bases between them. Looked up from germline, CDR1 is SNHLY and CDR2 is FYNNEI. CDR3 coding DNA: TGTGCCAGCAGTGTCAATGGGGGGGCGCGGGGTGAGACTTTCTTT. This gives the protein CASSVNGGARGETFF.

The chain joins TRBV19 to TRBJ1-1; D is ambiguous. The CDR3 totals 13 residues. Germline-derived CDR1 and CDR2 are LNHDA and SQIVND (reference sequence). Trimming removed 7 bases at V and 3 bases at J, with 12 bases between. DNA of the CDR3: TGTGCCAGTATAGATCCGGGTGACACTGAAGCTTTCTTT. Translated: CASIDPGDTEAFF.